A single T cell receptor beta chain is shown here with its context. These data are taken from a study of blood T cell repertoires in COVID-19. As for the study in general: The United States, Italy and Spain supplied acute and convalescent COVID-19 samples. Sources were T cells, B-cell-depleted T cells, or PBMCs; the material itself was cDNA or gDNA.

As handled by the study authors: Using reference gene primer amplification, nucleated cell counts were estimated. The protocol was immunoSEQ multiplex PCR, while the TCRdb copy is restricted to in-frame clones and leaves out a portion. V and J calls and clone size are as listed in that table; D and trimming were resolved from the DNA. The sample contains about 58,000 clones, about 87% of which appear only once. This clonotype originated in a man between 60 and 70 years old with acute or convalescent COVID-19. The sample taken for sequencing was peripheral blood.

CDR3 sequence: CASSGTGAGGTDTQYF. CDR3 coding DNA: TGCGCCAGCAGCGGGACCGGAGCGGGAGGCACAGATACGCAGTATTTT. The chain is built from TRBV5-1 and TRBJ2-3, with 8 bases matching TRBD2. Germline CDR1 is SGHRS and CDR2 is YFSETQ. V gave up 4 bases and J gave up 1 base; unmatched junction bases: 8. The CDR3 has 16 residues.